This entry concerns a single TCR beta chain. As yet, its antigen is unknown. Per germline, CDR1 MNHNS and CDR2 SASEGT. This CDR3 is 14 amino acids long. V was trimmed by 6 bases and J by 5 bases, leaving 16 bases between them. The PCR contained 60 Vbeta and 13 Jbeta primers. Measured with immunoSEQ multiplex PCR; TCRdb has only the in-frame clones, and not every one. The sample consists of fewer than 250,000 clones, roughly 80% of them appearing once. This sample was taken from a study of cytomegalovirus exposure and HLA in healthy donors. The study, taken as a whole, reports: A link between a missense DCLRE1C variant and TCR beta V- and J-gene trimming emerged from a later analysis. Sequencing artifact likely explains a cluster of highly shared sequence variants. Cytomegalovirus status was reportedly diagnosed by the classifier with high specificity and sensitivity.

Material for sequencing was PBMCs. The chain carries TRBV6-1 and TRBJ2-5; tentatively, D is TRBD2 (6 bases). The TCR was taken from a man between 40 and 49 years old in good health and CMV-seropositive. As DNA, the CDR3 is TGTGCCAGCAGAGGGGACTTCTATAGGGAGACCCAGTACTTC. It specifies CASRGDFYRETQYF.